A selection of T cell receptor beta chains follows, all from one sample in a study of T cells in Graves' hyperthyroidism and ophthalmopathy. TCRdb passed the multiplex PCR reads through MiXCR, listing each CDR3 protein once. The data contain hundreds of thousands of distinct CDR3 sequences, roughly 13% of them seen just once; the ten biggest clones take up 9% to 9.5%. The material sequenced was blood. The receptors stem from a woman under 30 with Graves' hyperthyroidism. CDR3s include the opening cysteine and the closing phenylalanine or tryptophan. Fields, in order: CDR3 length, V gene, J gene, CDR3 protein.

>15|TRBV7-2|TRBJ1-5
CASSLDQGSNQPQHF
>14|TRBV24-1|TRBJ2-1
CATSGTGEGNEQFF
>14|TRBV28|TRBJ2-1
CASTPAGPYNEQFF
>15|TRBV30|TRBJ2-3
CAWSGPSGPTDTQYF
>17|TRBV29-1|TRBJ2-5
CSVELGLGGFYQETQYF
>15|TRBV25-1|TRBJ1-6
CASSGPGQGSSPLHF
>17|TRBV5-8|TRBJ2-4
CASSFEGGGIVKNIQYF
>15|TRBV29-1|TRBJ2-1
CSVARGLYSYNEQFF
>15|TRBV29-1|TRBJ2-1
CSVARVGLDYNEQFF
>13|TRBV9|TRBJ1-1
CASSVVSNTEAFF
>13|TRBV2|TRBJ1-2
CASSEGAGYGYTF
>13|TRBV6-1|TRBJ1-1
CASSDRGDTEAFF
>17|TRBV6-2/TRBV6-3|TRBJ2-3
CASSYPGLDFSTDTQYF
>15|TRBV7-3|TRBJ1-1
CASSLDWQPNTEAFF
>15|TRBV19|TRBJ2-7
CASSHAHRSSYEQYF
>14|TRBV5-1|TRBJ2-7
CASSPDSRLGEQYF
>16|TRBV11-2|TRBJ2-7
CASRQIRGESSYEQYF
>14|TRBV7-2|TRBJ1-3
CASSLGVPGNTIYF
>13|TRBV7-8|TRBJ2-3
CASSLDWQDTQYF
>12|TRBV12-3/TRBV12-4|TRBJ1-1
CASSLGAETAFF
>14|TRBV29-1|TRBJ2-1
CSVSGWSSYNEQFF
>15|TRBV6-1|TRBJ2-7
CASSPLPGPPYEQYF
>14|TRBV28|TRBJ1-1
CASSFEGVNTEVFF
>17|TRBV12-3/TRBV12-4|TRBJ2-7
CASSPYTWTGKSYEQYF
>13|TRBV27|TRBJ1-5
CASSPTEVQPQHF
>16|TRBV27|TRBJ1-1
CASSLRTGGFRTEAFF
>12|TRBV10-3|TRBJ2-7
CAISSAFYEQYF
>15|TRBV6-2/TRBV6-3|TRBJ2-7
CASSERASGINEQYF
>11|TRBV24-1|TRBJ2-7
CATGNSYEQYF
>15|TRBV3-1|TRBJ1-4
CASSRSGTGMGKLFF
>10|TRBV7-9|TRBJ1-1
CASSLSEAFF
>16|TRBV4-3|TRBJ2-5
CASSQDRLAVKETQYF
>15|TRBV5-8|TRBJ2-5
CASSPPLGSQETQYF
>12|TRBV5-1|TRBJ2-3
CASSLSADTQYF
>15|TRBV12-3/TRBV12-4|TRBJ2-7
CASSSLSPTPYEQYF
>14|TRBV9|TRBJ2-2
CASSVAGRGGELFF
>16|TRBV5-6|TRBJ1-4
CASSLDGGTVDEKLFF
>18|TRBV12-3/TRBV12-4|TRBJ1-5
CASSSIRDRAYSNQPQHF
>15|TRBV11-1|TRBJ2-7
CASSLSSGPSYEQYF
>13|TRBV20-1|TRBJ1-5
CSAPTGSGQPQHF
>15|TRBV6-2/TRBV6-3|TRBJ2-7
CASSLAGALSYEQYF
>17|TRBV29-1|TRBJ2-6
CSVVIGAGGTGANVLTF